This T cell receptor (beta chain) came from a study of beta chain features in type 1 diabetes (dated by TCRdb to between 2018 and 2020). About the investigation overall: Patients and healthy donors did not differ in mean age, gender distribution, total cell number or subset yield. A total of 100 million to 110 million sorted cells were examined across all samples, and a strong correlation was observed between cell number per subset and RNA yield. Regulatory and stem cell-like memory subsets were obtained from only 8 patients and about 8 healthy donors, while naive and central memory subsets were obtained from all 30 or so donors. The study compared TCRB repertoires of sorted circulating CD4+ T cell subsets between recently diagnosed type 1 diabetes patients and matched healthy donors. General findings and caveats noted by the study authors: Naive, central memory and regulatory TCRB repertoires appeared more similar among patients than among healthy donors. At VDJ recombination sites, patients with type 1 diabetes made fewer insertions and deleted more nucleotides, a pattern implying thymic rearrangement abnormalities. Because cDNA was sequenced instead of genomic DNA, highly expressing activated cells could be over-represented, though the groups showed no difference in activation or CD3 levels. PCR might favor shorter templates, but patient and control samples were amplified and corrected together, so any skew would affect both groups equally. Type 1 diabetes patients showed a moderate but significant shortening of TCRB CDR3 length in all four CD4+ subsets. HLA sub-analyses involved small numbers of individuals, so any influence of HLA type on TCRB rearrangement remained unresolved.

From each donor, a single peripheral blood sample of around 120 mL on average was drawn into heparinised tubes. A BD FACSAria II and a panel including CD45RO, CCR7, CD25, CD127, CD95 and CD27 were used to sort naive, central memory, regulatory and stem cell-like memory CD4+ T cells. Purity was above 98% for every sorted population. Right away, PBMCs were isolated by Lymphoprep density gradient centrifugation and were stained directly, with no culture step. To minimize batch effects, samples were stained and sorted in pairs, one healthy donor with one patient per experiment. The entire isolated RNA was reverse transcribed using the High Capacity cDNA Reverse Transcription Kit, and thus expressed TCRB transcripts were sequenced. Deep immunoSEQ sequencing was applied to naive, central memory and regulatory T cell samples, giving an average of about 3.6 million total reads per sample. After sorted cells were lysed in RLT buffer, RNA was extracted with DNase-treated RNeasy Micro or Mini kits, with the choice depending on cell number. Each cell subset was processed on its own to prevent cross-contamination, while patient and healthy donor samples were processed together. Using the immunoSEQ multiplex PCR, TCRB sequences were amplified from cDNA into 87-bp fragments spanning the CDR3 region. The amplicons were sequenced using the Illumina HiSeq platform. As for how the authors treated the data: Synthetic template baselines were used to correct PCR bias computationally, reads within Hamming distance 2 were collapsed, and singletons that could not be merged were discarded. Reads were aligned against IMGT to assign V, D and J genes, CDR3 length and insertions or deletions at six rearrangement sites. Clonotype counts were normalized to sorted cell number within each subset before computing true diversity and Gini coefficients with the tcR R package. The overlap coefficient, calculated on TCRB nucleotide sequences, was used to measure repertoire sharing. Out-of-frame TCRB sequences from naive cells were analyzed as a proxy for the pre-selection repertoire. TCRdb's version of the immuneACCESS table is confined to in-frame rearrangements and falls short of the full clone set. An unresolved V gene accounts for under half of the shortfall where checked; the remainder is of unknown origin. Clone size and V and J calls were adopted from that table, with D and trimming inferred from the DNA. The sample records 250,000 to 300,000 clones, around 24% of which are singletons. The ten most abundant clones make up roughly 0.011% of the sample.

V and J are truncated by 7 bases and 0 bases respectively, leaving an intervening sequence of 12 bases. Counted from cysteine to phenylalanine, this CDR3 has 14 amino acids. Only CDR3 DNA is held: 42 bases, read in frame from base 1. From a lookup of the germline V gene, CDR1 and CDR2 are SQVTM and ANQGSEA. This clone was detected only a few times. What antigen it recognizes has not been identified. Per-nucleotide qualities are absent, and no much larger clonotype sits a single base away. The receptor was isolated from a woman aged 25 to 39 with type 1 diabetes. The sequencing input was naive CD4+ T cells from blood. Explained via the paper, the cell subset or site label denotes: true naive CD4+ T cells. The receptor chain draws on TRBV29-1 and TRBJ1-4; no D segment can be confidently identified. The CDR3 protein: CSGGDHATNEKLFF. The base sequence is TGCAGCGGCGGGGATCATGCAACTAATGAAAAACTGTTTTTT.